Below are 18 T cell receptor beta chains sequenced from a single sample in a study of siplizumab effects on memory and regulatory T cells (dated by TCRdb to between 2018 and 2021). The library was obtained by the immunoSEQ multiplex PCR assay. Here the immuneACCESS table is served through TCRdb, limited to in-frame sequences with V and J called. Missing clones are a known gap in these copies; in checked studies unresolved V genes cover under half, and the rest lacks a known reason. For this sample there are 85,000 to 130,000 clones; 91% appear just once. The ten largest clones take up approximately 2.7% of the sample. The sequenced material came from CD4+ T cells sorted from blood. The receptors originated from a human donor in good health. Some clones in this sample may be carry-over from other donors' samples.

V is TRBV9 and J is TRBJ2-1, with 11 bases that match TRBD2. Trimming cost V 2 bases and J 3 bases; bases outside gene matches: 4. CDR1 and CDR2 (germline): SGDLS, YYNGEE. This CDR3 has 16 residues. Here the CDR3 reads CASSVLAGGNYNEQFF. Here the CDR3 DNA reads TGTGCCAGCAGCGTTTTAGCGGGAGGGAACTACAATGAGCAGTTCTTC.

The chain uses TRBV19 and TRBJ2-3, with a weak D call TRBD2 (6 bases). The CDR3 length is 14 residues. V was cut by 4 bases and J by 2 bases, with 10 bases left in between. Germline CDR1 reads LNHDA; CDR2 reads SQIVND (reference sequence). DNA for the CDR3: TGTGCCAGTAGTAGACTAGAAACCACAGATACGCAGTATTTT. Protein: CASSRLETTDTQYF.

As DNA, the CDR3 is TGCAGTGCTTTTCCCGGGAGAACGTACACCTTC. Protein sequence: CSAFPGRTYTF. V and J are TRBV20-1 and TRBJ1-2; D is unclear. The germline V gene has CDR1 DFQATT and CDR2 SNEGSKA (reference sequence). The CDR3 is made up of 11 amino acids. With 5 bases removed from V and 11 bases from J, the gap between germline ends came to 15 bases.

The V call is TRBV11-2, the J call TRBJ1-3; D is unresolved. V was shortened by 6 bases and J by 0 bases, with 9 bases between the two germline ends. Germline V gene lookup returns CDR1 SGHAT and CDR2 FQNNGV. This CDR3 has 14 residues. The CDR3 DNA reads TGTGCCAGCAGAAGTCTTACCTCTGGAAACACCATATATTTT. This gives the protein CASRSLTSGNTIYF. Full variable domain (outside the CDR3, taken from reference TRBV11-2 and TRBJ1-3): EAGVAQSPRYKIIEKRQSVAFWCNPISGHATLYWYQQILGQGPKLLIQFQNNGVVDDSQLPKDRFSAERLKGVDSTLKIQPAKLEDSAVYLCASRSLTSGNTIYFGEGSWLTVV.

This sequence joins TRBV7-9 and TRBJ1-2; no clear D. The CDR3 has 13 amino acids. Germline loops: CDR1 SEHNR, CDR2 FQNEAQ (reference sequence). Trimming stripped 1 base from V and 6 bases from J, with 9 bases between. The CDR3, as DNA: TGTGCCAGCAGCTTAGGAGGGTTGGATGGCTACACCTTC. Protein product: CASSLGGLDGYTF.

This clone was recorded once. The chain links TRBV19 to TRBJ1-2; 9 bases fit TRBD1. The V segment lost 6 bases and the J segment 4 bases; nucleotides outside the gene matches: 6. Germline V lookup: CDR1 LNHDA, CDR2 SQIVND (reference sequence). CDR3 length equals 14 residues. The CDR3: CASRLQGATYGYTF. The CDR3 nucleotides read TGTGCCAGTAGACTACAGGGGGCGACCTATGGCTACACCTTC.

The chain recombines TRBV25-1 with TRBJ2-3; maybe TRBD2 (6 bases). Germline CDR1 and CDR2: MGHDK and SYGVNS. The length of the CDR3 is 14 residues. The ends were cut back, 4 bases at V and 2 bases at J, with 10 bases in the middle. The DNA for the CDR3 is TGTGCCAGCAGTGTCCGCGGGAACACAGATACGCAGTATTTT. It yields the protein CASSVRGNTDTQYF. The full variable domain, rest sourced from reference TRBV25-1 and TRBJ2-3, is EADIYQTPRYLVIGTGKKITLECSQTMGHDKMYWYQQDPGMELHLIHYSYGVNSTEKGDLSSESTVSRIRTEHFPLTLESARPSHTSQYLCASSVRGNTDTQYFGPGTRLTVL.

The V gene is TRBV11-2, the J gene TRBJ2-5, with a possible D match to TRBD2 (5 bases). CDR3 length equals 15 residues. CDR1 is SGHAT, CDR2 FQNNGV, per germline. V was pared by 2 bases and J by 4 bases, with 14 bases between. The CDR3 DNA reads TGTGCCAGCAGCTTATGGTCGTCGGGGTTAGAGACCCAGTACTTC. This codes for CASSLWSSGLETQYF. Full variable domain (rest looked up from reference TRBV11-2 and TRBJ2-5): EAGVAQSPRYKIIEKRQSVAFWCNPISGHATLYWYQQILGQGPKLLIQFQNNGVVDDSQLPKDRFSAERLKGVDSTLKIQPAKLEDSAVYLCASSLWSSGLETQYFGPGTRLLVL.

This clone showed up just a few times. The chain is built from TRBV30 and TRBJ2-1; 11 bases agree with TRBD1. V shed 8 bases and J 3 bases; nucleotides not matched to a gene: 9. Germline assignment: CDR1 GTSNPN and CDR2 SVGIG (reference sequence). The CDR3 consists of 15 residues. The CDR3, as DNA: TGTGCCACGAACCCCGGGACAGGGGGCTACAATGAGCAGTTCTTC. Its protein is CATNPGTGGYNEQFF. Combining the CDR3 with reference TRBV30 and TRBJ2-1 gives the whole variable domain SQTIHQWPATLVQPVGSPLSLECTVEGTSNPNLYWYRQAAGRGLQLLFYSVGIGQISSEVPQNLSASRPQDRQFILSSKKLLLSDSGFYLCATNPGTGGYNEQFFGPGTRLTVL.

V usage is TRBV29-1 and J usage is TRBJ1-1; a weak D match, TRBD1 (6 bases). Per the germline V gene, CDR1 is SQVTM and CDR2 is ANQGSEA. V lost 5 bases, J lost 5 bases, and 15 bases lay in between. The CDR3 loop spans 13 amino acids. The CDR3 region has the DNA TGCAGCGTTCTAGGGGGTATGGGGACTGAAGCTTTCTTT. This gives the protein CSVLGGMGTEAFF.

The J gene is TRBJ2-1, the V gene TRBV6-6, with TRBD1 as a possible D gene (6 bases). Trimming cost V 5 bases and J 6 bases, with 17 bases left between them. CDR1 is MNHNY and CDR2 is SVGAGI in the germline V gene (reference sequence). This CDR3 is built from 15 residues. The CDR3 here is CASSDRGQGFNEQFF. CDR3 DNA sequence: TGTGCCAGCAGTGACCGGGGACAAGGGTTCAATGAGCAGTTCTTC.

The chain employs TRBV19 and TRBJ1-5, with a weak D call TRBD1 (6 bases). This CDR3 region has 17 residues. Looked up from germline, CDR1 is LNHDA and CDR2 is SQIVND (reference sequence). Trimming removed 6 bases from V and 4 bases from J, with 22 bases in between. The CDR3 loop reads CASRNLAAGTMNQPQHF. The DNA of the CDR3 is TGTGCCAGTAGAAACCTCGCGGCCGGGACAATGAATCAGCCCCAGCATTTT.

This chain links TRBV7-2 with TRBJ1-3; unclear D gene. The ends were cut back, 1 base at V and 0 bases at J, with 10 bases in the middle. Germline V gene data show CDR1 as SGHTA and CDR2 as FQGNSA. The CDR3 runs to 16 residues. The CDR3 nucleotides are TGTGCCAGCAGCTTAGGTCCCGGGAGCTCTGGAAACACCATATATTTT. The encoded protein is CASSLGPGSSGNTIYF.

The CDR3 spells CASSADRYQETQYF. Written as DNA, the CDR3 is TGTGCCAGCAGCGCCGACAGGTACCAAGAGACCCAGTACTTC. This chain links TRBV2 with TRBJ2-5; TRBD1 is a possible D gene (6 bases). CDR3 length: 14 residues. Germline CDR1 reads SNHLY; CDR2 reads FYNNEI. The V and J ends lost 6 bases and 0 bases respectively, with 11 bases between them.

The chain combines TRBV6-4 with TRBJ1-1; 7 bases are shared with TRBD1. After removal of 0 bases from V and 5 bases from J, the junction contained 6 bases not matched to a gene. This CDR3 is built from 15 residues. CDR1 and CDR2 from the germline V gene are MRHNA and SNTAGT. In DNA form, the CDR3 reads TGTGCCAGCAGTGACTCGCCAGGGGGACTGACTGAAGCTTTCTTT. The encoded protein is CASSDSPGGLTEAFF.

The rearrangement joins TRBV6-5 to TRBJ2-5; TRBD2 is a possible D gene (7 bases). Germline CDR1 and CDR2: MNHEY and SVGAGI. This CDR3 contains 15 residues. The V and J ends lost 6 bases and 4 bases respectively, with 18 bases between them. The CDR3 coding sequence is TGTGCCAGCAGAAAGGAGGGGGGAGGGTTAGAGACCCAGTACTTC. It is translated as CASRKEGGGLETQYF.

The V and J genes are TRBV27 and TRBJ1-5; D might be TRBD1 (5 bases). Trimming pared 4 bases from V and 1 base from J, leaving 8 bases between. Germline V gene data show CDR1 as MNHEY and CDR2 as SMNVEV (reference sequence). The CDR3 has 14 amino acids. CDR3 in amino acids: CASSWRGSNQPQHF. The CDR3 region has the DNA TGTGCCAGCAGTTGGAGGGGAAGCAATCAGCCCCAGCATTTT.

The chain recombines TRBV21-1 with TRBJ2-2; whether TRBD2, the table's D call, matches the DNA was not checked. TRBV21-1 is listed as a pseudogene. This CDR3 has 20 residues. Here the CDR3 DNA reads TGTGCCAGCAAAAAGGGAGGCCTAGCGGGACGAATTGGGAACACCGGGGAGCTGTTTTTT. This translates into CASKKGGLAGRIGNTGELFF.